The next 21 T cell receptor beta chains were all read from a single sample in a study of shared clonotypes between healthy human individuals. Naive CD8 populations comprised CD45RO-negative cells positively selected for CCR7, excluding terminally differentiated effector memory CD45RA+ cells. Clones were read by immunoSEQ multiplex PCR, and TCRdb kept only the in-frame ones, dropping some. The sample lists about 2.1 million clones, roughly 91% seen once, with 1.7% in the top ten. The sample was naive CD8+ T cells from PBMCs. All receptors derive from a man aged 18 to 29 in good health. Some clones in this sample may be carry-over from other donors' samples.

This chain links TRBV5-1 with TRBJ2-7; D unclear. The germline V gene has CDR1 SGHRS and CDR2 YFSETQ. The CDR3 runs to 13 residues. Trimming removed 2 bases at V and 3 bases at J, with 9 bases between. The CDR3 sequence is CASSFGDNYEQYF. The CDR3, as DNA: TGCGCCAGCAGCTTCGGCGACAACTACGAGCAGTACTTC.

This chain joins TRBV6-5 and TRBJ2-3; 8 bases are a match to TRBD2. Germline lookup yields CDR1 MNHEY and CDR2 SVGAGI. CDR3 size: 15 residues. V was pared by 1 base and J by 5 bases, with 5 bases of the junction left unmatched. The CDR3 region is CASSYFSGTQDTQYF. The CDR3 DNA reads TGTGCCAGCAGTTACTTTAGCGGGACCCAAGATACGCAGTATTTT.

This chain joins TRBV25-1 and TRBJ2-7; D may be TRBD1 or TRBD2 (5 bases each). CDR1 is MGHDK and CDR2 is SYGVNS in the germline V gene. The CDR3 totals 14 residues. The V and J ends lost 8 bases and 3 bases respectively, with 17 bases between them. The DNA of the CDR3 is TGTGCCAGCGGCCCCGGGACGGTGGACTACGAGCAGTACTTC. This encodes CASGPGTVDYEQYF.

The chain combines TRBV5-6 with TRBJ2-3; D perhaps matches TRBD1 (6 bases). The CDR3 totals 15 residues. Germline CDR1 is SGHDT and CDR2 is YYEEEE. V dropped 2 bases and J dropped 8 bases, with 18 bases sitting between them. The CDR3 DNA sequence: TGTGCCAGCAGCTTAGGGACATCTTTAGCAACTACGCAGTATTTT. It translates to CASSLGTSLATTQYF.

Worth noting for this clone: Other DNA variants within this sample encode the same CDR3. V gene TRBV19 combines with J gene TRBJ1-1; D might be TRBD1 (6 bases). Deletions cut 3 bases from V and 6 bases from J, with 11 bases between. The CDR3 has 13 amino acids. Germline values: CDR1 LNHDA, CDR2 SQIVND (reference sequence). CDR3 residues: CASSIGSGAEAFF. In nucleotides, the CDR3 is TGTGCCAGTAGTATTGGATCAGGGGCTGAAGCTTTCTTT. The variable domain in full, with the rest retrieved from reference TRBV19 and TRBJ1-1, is DGGITQSPKYLFRKEGQNVTLSCEQNLNHDAMYWYRQDPGQGLRLIYYSQIVNDFQKGDIAEGYSVSREKKESFPLTVTSAQKNPTAFYLCASSIGSGAEAFFGQGTRLTVV.

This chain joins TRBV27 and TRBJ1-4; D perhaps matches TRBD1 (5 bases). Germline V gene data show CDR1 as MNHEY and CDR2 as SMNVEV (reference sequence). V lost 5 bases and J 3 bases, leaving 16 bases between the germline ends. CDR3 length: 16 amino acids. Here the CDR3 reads CASSPSAGEANEKLFF. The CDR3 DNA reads TGTGCCAGCAGTCCCTCTGCGGGGGAGGCTAATGAAAAACTGTTTTTT. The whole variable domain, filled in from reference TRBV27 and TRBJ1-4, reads EAQVTQNPRYLITVTGKKLTVTCSQNMNHEYMSWYRQDPGLGLRQIYYSMNVEVTDKGDVPEGYKVSRKEKRNFPLILESPSPNQTSLYFCASSPSAGEANEKLFFGSGTQLSVL.

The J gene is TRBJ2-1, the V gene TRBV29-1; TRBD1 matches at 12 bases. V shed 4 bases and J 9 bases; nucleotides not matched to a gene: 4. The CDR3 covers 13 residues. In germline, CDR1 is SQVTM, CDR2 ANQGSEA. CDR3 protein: CSVAGQGAGEQFF. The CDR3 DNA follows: TGCAGCGTTGCGGGACAGGGGGCAGGTGAGCAGTTCTTC.

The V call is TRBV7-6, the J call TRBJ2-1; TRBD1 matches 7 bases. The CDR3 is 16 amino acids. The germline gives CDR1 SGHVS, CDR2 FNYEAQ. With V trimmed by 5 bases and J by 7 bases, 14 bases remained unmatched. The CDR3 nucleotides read TGTGCCAGCAGCCAACCGACAGGGTTTATCGGAAATGAGCAGTTCTTC. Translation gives CASSQPTGFIGNEQFF. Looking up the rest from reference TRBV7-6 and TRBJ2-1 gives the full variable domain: GAGVSQSPRYKVTKRGQDVALRCDPISGHVSLYWYRQALGQGPEFLTYFNYEAQQDKSGLPNDRFSAERPEGSISTLTIQRTEQRDSAMYRCASSQPTGFIGNEQFFGPGTRLTVL.

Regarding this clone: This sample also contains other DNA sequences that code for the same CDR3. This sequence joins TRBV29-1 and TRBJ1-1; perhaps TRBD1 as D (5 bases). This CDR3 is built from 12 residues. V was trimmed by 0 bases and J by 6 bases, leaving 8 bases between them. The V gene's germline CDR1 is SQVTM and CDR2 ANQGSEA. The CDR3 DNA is TGCAGCGTTGAAGATGGGGGACCTGAAGCTTTCTTT. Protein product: CSVEDGGPEAFF.

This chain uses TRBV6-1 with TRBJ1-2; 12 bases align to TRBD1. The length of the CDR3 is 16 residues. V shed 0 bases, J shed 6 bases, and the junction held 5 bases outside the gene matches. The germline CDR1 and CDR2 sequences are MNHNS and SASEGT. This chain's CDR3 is CASSEARGQGAHGYTF. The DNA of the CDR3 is TGTGCCAGCAGTGAAGCGCGGGGACAGGGGGCTCATGGCTACACCTTC.

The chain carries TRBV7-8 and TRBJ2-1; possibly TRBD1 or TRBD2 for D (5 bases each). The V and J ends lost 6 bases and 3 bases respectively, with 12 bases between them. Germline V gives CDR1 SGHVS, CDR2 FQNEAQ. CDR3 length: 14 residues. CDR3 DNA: TGTGCCAGCAGAGGGACGGGCTACTACAATGAGCAGTTCTTC. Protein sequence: CASRGTGYYNEQFF. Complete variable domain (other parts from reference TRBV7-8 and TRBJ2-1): GAGVSQSPRYKVAKRGQDVALRCDPISGHVSLFWYQQALGQGPEFLTYFQNEAQLDKSGLPSDRFFAERPEGSVSTLKIQRTQQEDSAVYLCASRGTGYYNEQFFGPGTRLTVL.

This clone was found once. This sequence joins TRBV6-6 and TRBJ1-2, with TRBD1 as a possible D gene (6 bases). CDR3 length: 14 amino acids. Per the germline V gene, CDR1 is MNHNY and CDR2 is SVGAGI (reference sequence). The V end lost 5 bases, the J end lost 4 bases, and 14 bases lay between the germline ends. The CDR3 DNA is TGTGCCAGCAGTACAAGACAGGAAACCTATGGCTACACCTTC. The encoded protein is CASSTRQETYGYTF.

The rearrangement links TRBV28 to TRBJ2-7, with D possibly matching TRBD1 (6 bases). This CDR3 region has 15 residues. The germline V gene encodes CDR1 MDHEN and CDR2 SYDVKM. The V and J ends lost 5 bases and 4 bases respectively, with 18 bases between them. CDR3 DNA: TGTGCCAGCAGTGCCGACAGGTTTGTTTTGTACGAGCAGTACTTC. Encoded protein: CASSADRFVLYEQYF.

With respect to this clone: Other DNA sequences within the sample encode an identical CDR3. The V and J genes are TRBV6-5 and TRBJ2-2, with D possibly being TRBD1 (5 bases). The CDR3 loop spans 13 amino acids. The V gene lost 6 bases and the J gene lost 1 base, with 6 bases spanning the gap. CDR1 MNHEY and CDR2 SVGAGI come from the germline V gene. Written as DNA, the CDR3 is TGTGCCAGCAGGCAGGGGAACACCGGGGAGCTGTTTTTT. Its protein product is CASRQGNTGELFF.

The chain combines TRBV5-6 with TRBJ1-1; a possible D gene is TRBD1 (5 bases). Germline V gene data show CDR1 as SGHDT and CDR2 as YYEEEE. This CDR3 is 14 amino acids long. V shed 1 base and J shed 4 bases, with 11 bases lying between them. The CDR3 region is CASSLWTSSTEAFF. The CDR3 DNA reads TGTGCCAGCAGCTTGTGGACATCCTCCACTGAAGCTTTCTTT.

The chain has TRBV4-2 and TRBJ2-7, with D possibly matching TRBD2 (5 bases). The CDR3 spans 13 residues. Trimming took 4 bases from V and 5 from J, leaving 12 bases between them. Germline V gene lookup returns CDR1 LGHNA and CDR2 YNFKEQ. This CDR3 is CASSPPSGNEQYF. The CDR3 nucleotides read TGTGCCAGCAGCCCTCCGTCGGGGAACGAGCAGTACTTC.

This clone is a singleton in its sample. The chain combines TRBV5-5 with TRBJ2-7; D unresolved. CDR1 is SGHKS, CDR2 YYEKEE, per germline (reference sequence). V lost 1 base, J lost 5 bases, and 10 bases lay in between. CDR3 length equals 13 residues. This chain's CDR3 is CASSLMGLHEQYF. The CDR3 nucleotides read TGTGCCAGCAGCTTGATGGGGTTGCACGAGCAGTACTTC.

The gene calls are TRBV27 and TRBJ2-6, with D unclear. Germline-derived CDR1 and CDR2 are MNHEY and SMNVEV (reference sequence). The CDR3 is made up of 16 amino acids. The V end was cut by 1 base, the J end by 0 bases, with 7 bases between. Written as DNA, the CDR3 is TGTGCCAGCAGTTTATTGGGGAACTCTGGGGCCAACGTCCTGACTTTC. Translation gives CASSLLGNSGANVLTF.

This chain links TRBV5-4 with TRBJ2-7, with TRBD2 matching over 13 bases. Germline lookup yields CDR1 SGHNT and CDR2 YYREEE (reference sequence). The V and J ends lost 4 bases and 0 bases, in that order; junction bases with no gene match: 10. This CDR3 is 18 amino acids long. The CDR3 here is CASSVGLAGDPSSYEQYF. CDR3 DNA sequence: TGTGCCAGCAGCGTCGGACTAGCGGGAGACCCGAGCTCCTACGAGCAGTACTTC.

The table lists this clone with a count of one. The CDR3 spells CASRAGQGINGELFF. The CDR3 DNA follows: TGTGCCAGCAGAGCGGGACAGGGGATTAACGGGGAGCTGTTTTTT. The gene calls are TRBV2 and TRBJ2-2; 10 nucleotides agree with TRBD1. V lost 6 bases and J lost 7; bases outside the gene matches: 8. In germline, CDR1 is SNHLY, CDR2 FYNNEI. This CDR3 has 15 residues. Variable domain in full (rest from reference TRBV2 and TRBJ2-2): EPEVTQTPSHQVTQMGQEVILRCVPISNHLYFYWYRQILGQKVEFLVSFYNNEISEKSEIFDDQFSVERPDGSNFTLKIRSTKLEDSAMYFCASRAGQGINGELFFGEGSRLTVL.

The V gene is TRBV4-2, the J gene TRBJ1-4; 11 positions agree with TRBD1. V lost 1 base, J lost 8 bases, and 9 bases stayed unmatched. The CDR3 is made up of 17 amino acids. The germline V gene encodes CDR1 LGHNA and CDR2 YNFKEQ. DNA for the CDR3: TGTGCCAGCAGCCAAGCGGGACAGGGGGGTTTTGGAGAAAAACTGTTTTTT. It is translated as CASSQAGQGGFGEKLFF.